The TCR beta chain described here comes from a study of early T cells in non-severe SARS-CoV-2 infection. The wider study: Alpha and beta chains were unpaired, from unsorted whole-blood bulk RNA.

Individually, cDNA molecules had unique molecular identifiers attached to them. TCRdb itself ran the 5' RACE reads through MiXCR, one entry per CDR3 protein. Of approximately 47,000 distinct CDR3 sequences in the sample, more than 5.5% are singletons; the top ten hold under 9%. This clonotype was recorded at least ten times. What it recognizes is unknown. Study-wide results and limits: VDJdb-based matching was biased toward anti-spike CD8 responses and missed private and CD4 specificities.

The sequence came from an adult who was a healthcare worker with PCR-confirmed SARS-CoV-2 infection or an uninfected control (not recorded which). The sample here was whole blood, taken at baseline.

DNA of the CDR3: TGTGCCAGCAGCCAACGGGACAGGGTTTACACCGGGGAGCTGTTTTTT. Its protein is CASSQRDRVYTGELFF. The chain employs TRBV5-6 and TRBJ2-2; TRBD1 matches 9 bases. The CDR3 extends over 16 amino acids. Germline-derived CDR1 and CDR2 are SGHDT and YYEEEE. The ends lost 4 bases at V and 3 bases at J; junction bases unmatched: 7. The whole variable domain, filled in from reference TRBV5-6 and TRBJ2-2, reads DAGVTQSPTHLIKTRGQQVTLRCSPKSGHDTVSWYQQALGQGPQFIFQYYEEEERQRGNFPDRFSGHQFPNYSSELNVNALLLGDSALYLCASSQRDRVYTGELFFGEGSRLTVL.